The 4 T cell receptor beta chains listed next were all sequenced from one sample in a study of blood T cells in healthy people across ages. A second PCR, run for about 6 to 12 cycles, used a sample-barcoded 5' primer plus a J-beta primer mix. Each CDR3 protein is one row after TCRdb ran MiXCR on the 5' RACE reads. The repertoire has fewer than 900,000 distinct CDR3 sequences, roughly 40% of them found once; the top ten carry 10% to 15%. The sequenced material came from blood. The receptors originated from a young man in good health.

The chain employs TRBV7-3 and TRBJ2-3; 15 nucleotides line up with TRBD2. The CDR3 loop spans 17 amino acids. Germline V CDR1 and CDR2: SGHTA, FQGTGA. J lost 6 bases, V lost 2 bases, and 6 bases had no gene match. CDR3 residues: CASSLFGTSGGYDTQYF. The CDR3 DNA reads TGTGCCAGCAGCTTATTTGGGACTAGCGGGGGGTACGATACGCAGTATTTT.

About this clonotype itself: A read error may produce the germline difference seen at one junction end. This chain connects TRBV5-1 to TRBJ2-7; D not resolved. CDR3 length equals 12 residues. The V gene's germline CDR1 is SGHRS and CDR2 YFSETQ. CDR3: CASSLGTYEPYF. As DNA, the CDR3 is TGCGCCAGCAGCTTAGGTACCTACGAGCCGTACTTC.

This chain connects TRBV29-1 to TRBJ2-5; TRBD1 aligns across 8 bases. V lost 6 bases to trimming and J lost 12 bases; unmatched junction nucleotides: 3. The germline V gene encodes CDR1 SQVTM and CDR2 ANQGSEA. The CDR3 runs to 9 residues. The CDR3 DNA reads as TGCAGCGTCGCGGACAGGGAGTACTTC. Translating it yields CSVADREYF.

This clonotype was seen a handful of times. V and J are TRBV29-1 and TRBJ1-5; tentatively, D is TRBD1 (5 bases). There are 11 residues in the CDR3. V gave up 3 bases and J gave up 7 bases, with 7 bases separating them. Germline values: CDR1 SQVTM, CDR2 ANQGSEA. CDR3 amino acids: CSVEGPQPQHF. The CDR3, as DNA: TGCAGCGTTGAGGGGCCACAGCCCCAGCATTTT.